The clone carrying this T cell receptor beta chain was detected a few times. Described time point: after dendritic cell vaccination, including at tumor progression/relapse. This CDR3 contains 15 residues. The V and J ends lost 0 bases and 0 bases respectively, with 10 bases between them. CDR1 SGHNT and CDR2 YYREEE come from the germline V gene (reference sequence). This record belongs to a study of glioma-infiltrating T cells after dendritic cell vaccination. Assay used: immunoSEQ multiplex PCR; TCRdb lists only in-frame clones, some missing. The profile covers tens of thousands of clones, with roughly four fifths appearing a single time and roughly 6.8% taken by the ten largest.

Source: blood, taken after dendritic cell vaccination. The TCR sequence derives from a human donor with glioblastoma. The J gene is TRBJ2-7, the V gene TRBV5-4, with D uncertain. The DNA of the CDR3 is TGTGCCAGCAGCTTGGATGGGCTTAGCTCCTACGAGCAGTACTTC. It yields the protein CASSLDGLSSYEQYF.